These T cell receptor beta chains were read from a single sample in a study of cytomegalovirus exposure and HLA in healthy donors. Sequenced by immunoSEQ multiplex PCR; TCRdb stores in-frame clones only, minus some. The data show 150,000 to 200,000 clones, with roughly 86% seen just once and under 2% held by the top ten. The sequenced sample was PBMCs. These receptors were collected from a woman aged 18-30 years in good health and CMV-seronegative. Both conserved end residues are part of each CDR3. The D gene is left open where the match is weak. A clone size is listed for some rows: how often the clone was seen (once, few, many), or a class if it is expanded.

DNA	CDR3	D	size	V	J
TGTGCCAGCAGCTTACGCAGGGGGCTCTACGAGCAGTACTTC	CASSLRRGLYEQYF	TRBD1	NA	TRBV7-2	TRBJ2-7
TGTGCCAGCAGTTTACGTATCATCTCGCAACATAGGACTAGCTTCGGGAGGACCCAGTACTTC	CASSLRIISQHRTSFGRTQYF	TRBD2	NA	TRBV28	TRBJ2-5
TGCAGCGTTGAAAGCGGGTTAGCTAGGCCCGATGCCAATGAGCAGTTCTTC	CSVESGLARPDANEQFF	NA	NA	TRBV29-1	TRBJ2-1
TGTGCCAGTTCGGTGGGACAGGGATGGTCCTACGAGCAGTACTTC	CASSVGQGWSYEQYF	TRBD1	NA	TRBV19	TRBJ2-7
TGTGCCAGCAGCTTTGGGCTAGCGATGCAAGAGACCCAGTACTTC	CASSFGLAMQETQYF	NA	NA	TRBV11-1	TRBJ2-5
TGTGCCAGCAGCCTCTATAACACAGATACGCAGTATTTT	CASSLYNTDTQYF	NA	NA	TRBV11-2	TRBJ2-3
TGTGCTAGTGGTTTGGGGACAGGGAGGGACACCGGGGAGCTGTTTTTT	CASGLGTGRDTGELFF	NA	once	TRBV12-5	TRBJ2-2
TGTGCCAGCAGCCGCGGTTCTACAAGCACAGATACGCAGTATTTT	CASSRGSTSTDTQYF	NA	NA	TRBV5-4	TRBJ2-3
TGTGCCAGCAGCCCCTACTCCGGGGAGCAGTACTTC	CASSPYSGEQYF	NA	NA	TRBV7-9	TRBJ2-7
TGTGCCTGGAGTGGACATCCCCTCGTGAACTATGGCTACACCTTC	CAWSGHPLVNYGYTF	NA	NA	TRBV30	TRBJ1-2
TGCGCCAGCAGCCCAGGGTACACTGAAGCTTTCTTT	CASSPGYTEAFF	NA	few	TRBV4-1	TRBJ1-1
TGTGCCAGCACCGGGGGACAGCTTACAGATACGCAGTATTTT	CASTGGQLTDTQYF	NA	NA	TRBV27	TRBJ2-3
TGTGCTATAAGCGGCTCTGGAAACACCATATATTTT	CAISGSGNTIYF	NA	NA	TRBV7-7	TRBJ1-3
TGCGCCAGCAGCTTGGGACAGGGCCAAGAGACCCAGTACTTC	CASSLGQGQETQYF	TRBD1	NA	TRBV5-1	TRBJ2-5